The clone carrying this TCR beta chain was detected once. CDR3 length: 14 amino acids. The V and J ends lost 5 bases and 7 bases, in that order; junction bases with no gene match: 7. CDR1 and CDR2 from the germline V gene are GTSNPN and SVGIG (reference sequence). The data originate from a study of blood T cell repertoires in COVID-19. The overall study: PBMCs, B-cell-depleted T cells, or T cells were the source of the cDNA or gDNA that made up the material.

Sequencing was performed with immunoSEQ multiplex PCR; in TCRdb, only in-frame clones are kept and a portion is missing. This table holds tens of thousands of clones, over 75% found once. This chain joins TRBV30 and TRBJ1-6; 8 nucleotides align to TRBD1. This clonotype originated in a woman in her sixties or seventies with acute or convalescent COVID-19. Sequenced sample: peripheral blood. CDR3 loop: CAWGQGFVNSPLHF. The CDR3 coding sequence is TGTGCCTGGGGACAGGGCTTTGTCAATTCACCCCTCCACTTT.